This T cell receptor (beta chain) appears in the sequencing data of a study of vaccination effects on CD4 cells after COVID-19. Assay used: immunoSEQ multiplex PCR; TCRdb lists only in-frame clones, some missing. The repertoire holds around 25,000 clones, with roughly four fifths as singletons. It was after approximately 11 days of culture that CD4+ T cells were isolated. Concerning this clone itself: Its antigen remains unidentified.

The CDR3 runs to 20 residues. V dropped 0 bases and J dropped 3; count of bases not matched to a gene: 12. CDR1 is LGHDT, CDR2 YNNKEL, per germline (reference sequence). Source: CD4+ T cells from PBMCs cultured without peptide, taken before COVID-19 vaccination. This TCR came from a human donor who received a COVID-19 vaccine. This chain joins TRBV3-1 (or the pseudogene TRBV3-2) and TRBJ2-6; 9 nucleotides line up with TRBD1. DNA for the CDR3: TGTGCCAGCAGCCAAGATTCCGTGTGGGACAGGGCGTATGGGGCCAACGTCCTGACTTTC. This encodes CASSQDSVWDRAYGANVLTF.